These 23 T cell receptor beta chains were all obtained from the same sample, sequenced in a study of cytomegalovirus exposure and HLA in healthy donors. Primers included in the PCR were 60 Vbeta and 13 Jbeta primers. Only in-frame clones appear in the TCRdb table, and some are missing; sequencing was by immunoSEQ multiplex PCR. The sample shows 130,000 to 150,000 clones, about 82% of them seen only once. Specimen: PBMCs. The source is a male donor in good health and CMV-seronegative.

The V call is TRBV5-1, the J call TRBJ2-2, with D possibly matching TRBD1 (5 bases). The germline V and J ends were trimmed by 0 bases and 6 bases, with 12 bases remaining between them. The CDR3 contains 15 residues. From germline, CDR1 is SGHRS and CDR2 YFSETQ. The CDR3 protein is CASSLDHPGSGELFF. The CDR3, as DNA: TGCGCCAGCAGCTTGGACCACCCAGGGTCCGGGGAGCTGTTTTTT.

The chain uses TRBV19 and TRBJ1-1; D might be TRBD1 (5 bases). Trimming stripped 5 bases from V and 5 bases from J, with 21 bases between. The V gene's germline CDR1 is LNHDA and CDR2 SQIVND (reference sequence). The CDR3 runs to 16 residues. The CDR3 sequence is CASSHVQVPVLTEAFF. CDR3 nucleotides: TGTGCCAGTAGTCATGTACAGGTTCCTGTTCTTACTGAAGCTTTCTTT.

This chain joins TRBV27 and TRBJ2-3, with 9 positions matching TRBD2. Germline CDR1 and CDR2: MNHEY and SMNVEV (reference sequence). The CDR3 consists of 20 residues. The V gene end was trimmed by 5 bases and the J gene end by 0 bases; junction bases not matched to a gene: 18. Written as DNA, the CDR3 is TGTGCCAGCAGTAAAAGACCTCGACTAGCGGTTATGCCTAGCACAGATACGCAGTATTTT. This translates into CASSKRPRLAVMPSTDTQYF.

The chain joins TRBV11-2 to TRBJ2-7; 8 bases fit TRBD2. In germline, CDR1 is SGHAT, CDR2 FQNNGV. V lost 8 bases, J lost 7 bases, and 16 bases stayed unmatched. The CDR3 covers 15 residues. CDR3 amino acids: CASGGGREAPGEQYF. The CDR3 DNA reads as TGTGCCAGCGGAGGGGGGCGGGAGGCCCCGGGGGAGCAGTACTTC.

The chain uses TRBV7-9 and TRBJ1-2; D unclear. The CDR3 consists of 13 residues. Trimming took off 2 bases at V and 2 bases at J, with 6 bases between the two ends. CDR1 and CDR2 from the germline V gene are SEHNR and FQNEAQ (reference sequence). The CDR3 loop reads CASSLNTNYGYTF. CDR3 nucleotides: TGTGCCAGCAGCTTAAACACGAACTATGGCTACACCTTC.

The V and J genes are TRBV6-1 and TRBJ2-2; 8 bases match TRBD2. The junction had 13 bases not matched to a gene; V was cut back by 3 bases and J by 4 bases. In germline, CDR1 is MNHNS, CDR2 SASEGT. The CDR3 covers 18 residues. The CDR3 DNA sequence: TGTGCCAGCAGTGACCACGGACTAGCTGGCAAGGGCACCGGGGAGCTGTTTTTT. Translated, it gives CASSDHGLAGKGTGELFF.

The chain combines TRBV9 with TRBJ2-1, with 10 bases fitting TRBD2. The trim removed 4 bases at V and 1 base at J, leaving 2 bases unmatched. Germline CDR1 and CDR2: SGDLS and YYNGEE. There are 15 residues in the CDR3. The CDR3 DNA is TGTGCCAGCAGCCCACTAGCGGGATCCTACAATGAGCAGTTCTTC. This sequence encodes CASSPLAGSYNEQFF. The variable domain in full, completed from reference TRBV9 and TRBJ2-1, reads DSGVTQTPKHLITATGQRVTLRCSPRSGDLSVYWYQQSLDQGLQFLIQYYNGEERAKGNILERFSAQQFPDLHSELNLSSLELGDSALYFCASSPLAGSYNEQFFGPGTRLTVL.

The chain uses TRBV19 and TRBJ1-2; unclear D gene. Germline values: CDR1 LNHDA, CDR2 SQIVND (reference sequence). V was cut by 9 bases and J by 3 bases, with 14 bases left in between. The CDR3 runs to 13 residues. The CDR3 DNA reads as TGTGCCAGCCGGGGTAGGGAGGACTATGGCTACACCTTC. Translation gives CASRGREDYGYTF.

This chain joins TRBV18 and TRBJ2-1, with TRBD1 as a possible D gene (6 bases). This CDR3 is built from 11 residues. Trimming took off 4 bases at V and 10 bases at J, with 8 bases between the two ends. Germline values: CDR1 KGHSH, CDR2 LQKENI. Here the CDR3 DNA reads TGTGCCAGCTCACGCCAGGGGGAGCAGTTCTTC. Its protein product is CASSRQGEQFF.

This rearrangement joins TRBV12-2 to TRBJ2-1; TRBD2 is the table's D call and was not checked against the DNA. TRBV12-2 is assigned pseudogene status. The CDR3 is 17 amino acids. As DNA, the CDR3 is TGTGCAAGTCGCTTAGCTCCAATTGGGGCGGGAGGGTCCGAGCAGTTCTTC. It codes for CASRLAPIGAGGSEQFF.

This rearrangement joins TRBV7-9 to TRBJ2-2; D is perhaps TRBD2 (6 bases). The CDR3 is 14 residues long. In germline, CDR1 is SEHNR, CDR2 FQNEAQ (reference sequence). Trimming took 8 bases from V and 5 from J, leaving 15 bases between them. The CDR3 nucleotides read TGTGCCAGCCACCTATTCGGAGGGACCGGGGAGCTGTTTTTT. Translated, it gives CASHLFGGTGELFF.

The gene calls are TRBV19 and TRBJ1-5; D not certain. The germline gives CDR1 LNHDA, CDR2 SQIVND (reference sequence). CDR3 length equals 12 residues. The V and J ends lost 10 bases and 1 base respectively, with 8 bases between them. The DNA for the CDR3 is TGTGCCACCACAGAGAGCAATCAGCCCCAGCATTTT. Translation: CATTESNQPQHF.

Written as DNA, the CDR3 is TGTGCCAGCAGGGGGACAGGTAATAGCAATCAGCCCCAGCATTTT. Translating gives CASRGTGNSNQPQHF. The chain employs TRBV6-5 and TRBJ1-5; 8 bases are a match to TRBD1. The CDR3 is 15 amino acids. Trimming removed 6 bases from V and 0 bases from J; junction bases left unmatched: 4. Germline V lookup: CDR1 MNHEY, CDR2 SVGAGI.

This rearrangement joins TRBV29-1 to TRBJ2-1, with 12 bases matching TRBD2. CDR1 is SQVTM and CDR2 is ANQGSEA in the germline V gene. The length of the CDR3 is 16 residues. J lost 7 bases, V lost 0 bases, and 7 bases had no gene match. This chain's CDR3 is CSVEDSTSGGKNEQFF. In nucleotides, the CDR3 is TGCAGCGTTGAAGATAGCACTAGCGGGGGGAAAAATGAGCAGTTCTTC.

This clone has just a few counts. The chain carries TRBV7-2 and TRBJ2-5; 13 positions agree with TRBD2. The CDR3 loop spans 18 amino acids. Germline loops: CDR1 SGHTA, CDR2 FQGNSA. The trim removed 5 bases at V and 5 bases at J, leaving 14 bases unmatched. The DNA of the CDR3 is TGTGCCAGCAGCAGTGGACTAGCGGGGGCCACAAGGGGGGAGACCCAGTACTTC. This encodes CASSSGLAGATRGETQYF.

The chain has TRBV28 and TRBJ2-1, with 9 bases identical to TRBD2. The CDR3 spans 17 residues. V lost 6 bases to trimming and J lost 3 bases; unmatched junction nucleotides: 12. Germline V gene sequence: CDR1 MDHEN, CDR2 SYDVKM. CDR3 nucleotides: TGTGCCAGCAGCCGAACGCGGGCGGGAGGGTTCTACAATGAGCAGTTCTTC. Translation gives CASSRTRAGGFYNEQFF.

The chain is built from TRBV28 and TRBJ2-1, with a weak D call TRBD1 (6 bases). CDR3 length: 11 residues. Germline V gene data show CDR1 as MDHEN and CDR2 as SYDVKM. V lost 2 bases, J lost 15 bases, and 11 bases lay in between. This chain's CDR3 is CASSLDRTGFF. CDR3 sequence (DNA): TGTGCCAGCAGTTTAGACAGGACGGGGTTCTTC.

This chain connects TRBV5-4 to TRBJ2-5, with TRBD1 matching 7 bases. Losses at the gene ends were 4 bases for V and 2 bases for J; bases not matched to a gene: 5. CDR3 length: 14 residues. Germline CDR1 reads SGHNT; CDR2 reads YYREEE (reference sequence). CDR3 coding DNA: TGTGCCAGCAGCGCATTGGACAGGCAAGAGACCCAGTACTTC. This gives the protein CASSALDRQETQYF.

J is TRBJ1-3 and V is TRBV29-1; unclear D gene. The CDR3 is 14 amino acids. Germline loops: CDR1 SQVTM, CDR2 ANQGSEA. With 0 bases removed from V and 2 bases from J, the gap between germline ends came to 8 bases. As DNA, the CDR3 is TGCAGCGTTGAAGATTCCGGGGCTGGAAACACCATATATTTT. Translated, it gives CSVEDSGAGNTIYF.

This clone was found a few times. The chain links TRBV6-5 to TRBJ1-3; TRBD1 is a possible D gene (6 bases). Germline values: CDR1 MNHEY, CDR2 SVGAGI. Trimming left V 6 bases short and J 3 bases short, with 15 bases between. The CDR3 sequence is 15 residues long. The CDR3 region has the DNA TGTGCCAGCAGCCTGCAGGGGCTCAATGGAAACACCATATATTTT. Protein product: CASSLQGLNGNTIYF.

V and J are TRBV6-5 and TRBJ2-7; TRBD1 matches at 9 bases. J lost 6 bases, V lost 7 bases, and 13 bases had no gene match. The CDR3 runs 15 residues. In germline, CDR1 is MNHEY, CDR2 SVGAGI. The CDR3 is CASTGAGQGWREQYF. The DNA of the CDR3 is TGTGCCAGCACCGGTGCGGGACAGGGCTGGCGCGAGCAGTACTTC.

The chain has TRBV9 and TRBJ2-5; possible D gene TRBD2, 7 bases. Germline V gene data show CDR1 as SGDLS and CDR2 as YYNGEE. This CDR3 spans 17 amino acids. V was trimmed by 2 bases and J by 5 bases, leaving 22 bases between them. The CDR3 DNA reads TGTGCCAGCAGCGTGGGGCCGCCGGGGAGGGGGGACGAGACCCAGTACTTC. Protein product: CASSVGPPGRGDETQYF. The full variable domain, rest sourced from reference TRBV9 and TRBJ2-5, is DSGVTQTPKHLITATGQRVTLRCSPRSGDLSVYWYQQSLDQGLQFLIQYYNGEERAKGNILERFSAQQFPDLHSELNLSSLELGDSALYFCASSVGPPGRGDETQYFGPGTRLLVL.

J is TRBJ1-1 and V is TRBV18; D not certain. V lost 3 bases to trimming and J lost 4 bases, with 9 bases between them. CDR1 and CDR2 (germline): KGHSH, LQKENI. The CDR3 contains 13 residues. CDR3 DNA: TGTGCCAGCTCACCTCCTTTTCCCACTGAAGCTTTCTTT. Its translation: CASSPPFPTEAFF.